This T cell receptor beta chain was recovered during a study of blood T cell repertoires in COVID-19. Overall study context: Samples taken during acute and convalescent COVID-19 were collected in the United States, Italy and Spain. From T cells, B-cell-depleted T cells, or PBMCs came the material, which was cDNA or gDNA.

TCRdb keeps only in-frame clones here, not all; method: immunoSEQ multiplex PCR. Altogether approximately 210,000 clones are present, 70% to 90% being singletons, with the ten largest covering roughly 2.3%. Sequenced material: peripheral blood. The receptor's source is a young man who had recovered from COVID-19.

CDR3 sequence reads: CATSDLEGWPDTQYF. The CDR3 region has the DNA TGTGCCACCAGTGATTTGGAGGGTTGGCCGGATACGCAGTATTTT. This sequence joins TRBV24-1 and TRBJ2-3; tentative D call: TRBD2 (5 bases). The CDR3 totals 15 residues. Germline V gene sequence: CDR1 KGHDR, CDR2 SFDVKD. Between the trimmed V and J ends, which lost 0 bases and 6 bases, there was a span of 12 bases.